This is a list of T cell receptor beta chains from one sample in a study of shared clonotypes between healthy human individuals. Using immunoSEQ multiplex PCR, the repertoire was profiled, and TCRdb retains in-frame clones only, with some absent. This sample has hundreds of thousands of clones; 80% to 95% occur once, and the top ten carry more than 20%. The material sequenced was naive CD8+ T cells sorted from blood. All receptors derive from a man between 25 and 39 years old in good health. Both conserved end residues are part of each CDR3. The D gene is left open where the match is weak. Rows give clone size only sometimes, using once, few, many, or a class for an expanded clone.

TRBJ2-5	TRBV7-2	NA	NA	TGTGCCAGCAGCTTGTTAGGGGAGACCCAGTACTTC	CASSLLGETQYF
TRBJ2-1	TRBV6-5	NA	TRBD2	TGTGCCAGCAGTTACTATCGACTAGCGGGAGGAAGTGAGCAGTTCTTC	CASSYYRLAGGSEQFF
TRBJ1-1	TRBV4-2	NA	TRBD1	TGTGCCAGCAGCCAGCTCATTGCGGGACAGGGTGTGGGTAACACTGAAGCTTTCTTT	CASSQLIAGQGVGNTEAFF
TRBJ2-3	TRBV4-3	NA	TRBD2	TGCGCCAGCAGCCAAGAGGTTTTCCGGGACTACAACACAGATACGCAGTATTTT	CASSQEVFRDYNTDTQYF
TRBJ2-5	TRBV30	NA	TRBD2	TGTGCCTGGAGCGATATAGCGGGAACGACCCAGTACTTC	CAWSDIAGTTQYF
TRBJ1-5	TRBV4-3	NA	TRBD1	TGCGCCAGCAGCCAAGATCTGGAGGGGGCCAGCAATCAGCCCCAGCATTTT	CASSQDLEGASNQPQHF
TRBJ2-4	TRBV9	NA	NA	TGTGCCAGCAGCGTAGAGGGGGGCGAGAGATACATTCAGTACTTC	CASSVEGGERYIQYF
TRBJ2-1	TRBV19	many	TRBD2	TGTGCCAGTAGTTCCCGAGGGAGCGGGAGGGCCTACAATGAGCAGTTCTTC	CASSSRGSGRAYNEQFF
TRBJ2-1	TRBV7-9	NA	NA	TGTGCCAGCAGCTTCAAGCAAAATTCCGGCGGAGACAATGAGCAGTTCTTC	CASSFKQNSGGDNEQFF
TRBJ1-5	TRBV7-3	once	TRBD1	TGTGCCAGCAGCGCACCAGGGGGGGTGACTCAGCCCCAGCATTTT	CASSAPGGVTQPQHF
TRBJ1-2	TRBV5-1	NA	NA	TGCGCCAGCATCCCCGGTAACTATGGCTACACCTTC	CASIPGNYGYTF
TRBJ2-1	TRBV27	NA	TRBD2	TGTGCCAGCAGATTGGCGGGAGAGGGAAATGAGCAGTTCTTC	CASRLAGEGNEQFF
TRBJ2-7	TRBV7-7	NA	NA	TGTGCCAGCAGCTTATTTCTAGGGGCCTACGAGCAGTACTTC	CASSLFLGAYEQYF
TRBJ2-5	TRBV7-9	NA	TRBD1	TGTGCCAGCAGCTTAACGGGGACAGGAAACCAAGAGACCCAGTACTTC	CASSLTGTGNQETQYF
TRBJ2-1	TRBV7-9	NA	NA	TGTGCCAGCAGCTTAGTAGTAGCGAATGAGCAGTTCTTC	CASSLVVANEQFF
TRBJ2-2	TRBV28	once	TRBD1	TGTGCCAGCAGTCCCCTCCCGGGACAGGGTCCGAACACCGGGGAGCTGTTTTTT	CASSPLPGQGPNTGELFF
TRBJ1-2	TRBV7-9	NA	NA	TGTGCCAGCAGCTTACGTTCAACAGGTCCCAGTGGGGGCTACACCTTC	CASSLRSTGPSGGYTF
TRBJ2-3	TRBV25-1	NA	NA	TGTGCCAGCAGAGTAGGGGGAACGCAGTATTTT	CASRVGGTQYF
TRBJ2-7	TRBV28	NA	TRBD2	TGTGCCAGCAGGCCGACCTGGACTAGCCGTTCCTACGAGCAGTACTTC	CASRPTWTSRSYEQYF
TRBJ2-7	TRBV15	NA	TRBD1	TGTGCCACCAGCATGACCGGGACAGGGGTCGAGCAGTACTTC	CATSMTGTGVEQYF
TRBJ2-2	TRBV5-5	NA	TRBD1	TGTGCCAGCAGCAACCGACAGGGGCCGTTTTACGGGGAGCTGTTTTTT	CASSNRQGPFYGELFF
TRBJ2-5	TRBV7-9	once	NA	TGTGCCAGCAGCTACACCTACGAGGGGCGCCAAGAGACCCAGTACTTC	CASSYTYEGRQETQYF
TRBJ2-7	TRBV7-9	NA	NA	TGTGCCAGCAGCTCCTTTCAGGGTACCTACGAGCAGTACTTC	CASSSFQGTYEQYF
TRBJ2-7	TRBV25-1	NA	TRBD2	TGTGCCAGCAGTGAATTAGAACTAGCGGGAGAGGTCTACGAGCAGTACTTC	CASSELELAGEVYEQYF
TRBJ2-1	TRBV4-1	NA	NA	TGCGCCAGCAGCGAAACCCTAGTCAATGAGCAGTTCTTC	CASSETLVNEQFF
TRBJ2-3	TRBV29-1	NA	NA	TGCAGCGGAAGGGACCCGTACGCAGATACGCAGTATTTT	CSGRDPYADTQYF
TRBJ1-5	TRBV6-1	NA	NA	TGTGCCAGCAGTGAAGGTTGGGTTTCCGGACAGCCCCAGCATTTT	CASSEGWVSGQPQHF
TRBJ2-7	TRBV5-1	once	NA	TGCGCCAGCAGCTTGGCCTCTCTCCAGGGGTTTCCCTACGAGCAGTACTTC	CASSLASLQGFPYEQYF
TRBJ2-7	TRBV7-9	NA	TRBD2	TGTGCCAGCAGCAAGGTGGGGGAGGGATATTCCTACGAGCAGTACTTC	CASSKVGEGYSYEQYF
TRBJ2-2	TRBV15	NA	NA	TGTGCCACCAGCTGGGGTAGCACCGGGGAGCTGTTTTTT	CATSWGSTGELFF
TRBJ1-4	TRBV27	NA	NA	TGTGCCAGCAGTCTTTATGGTCCAGACGACTACGCTAATGAAAAACTGTTTTTT	CASSLYGPDDYANEKLFF
TRBJ2-1	TRBV2	NA	NA	TGTGCCAGCAGGACAGTTTACAATGAGCAGTTCTTC	CASRTVYNEQFF
TRBJ2-7	TRBV28	NA	TRBD2	TGTGCCAGCACCTTAGCGACTAGCGGGAACCACGAGCAGTACTTC	CASTLATSGNHEQYF
TRBJ2-7	TRBV11-2	NA	NA	TGTGCCAGCAGCTTAGGGGGACTTACCTACGAGCAGTACTTC	CASSLGGLTYEQYF
TRBJ2-1	TRBV6-1	NA	TRBD2	TGTGCCAGCAGTGGGACTAGCGGGAGCATGGAGGGCCCTGAGCAGTTCTTC	CASSGTSGSMEGPEQFF
TRBJ1-2	TRBV6-5	NA	TRBD1	TGTGCCAGCAGTCATTGGACAGGGTCGGGTTTCGGCTACACCTTC	CASSHWTGSGFGYTF
TRBJ2-7	TRBV13	NA	TRBD2	TGTGCCAGCAGCTTCGGGACTAGCGCCTACGAGCAGTACTTC	CASSFGTSAYEQYF
TRBJ2-3	TRBV10-3	NA	TRBD1	TGTGCCATCAGTGCGTATCCGGGACAGAGCACAGATACGCAGTATTTT	CAISAYPGQSTDTQYF
TRBJ1-2	TRBV7-9	NA	NA	TGTGCCAGCAGCTTAGTAGACTCAGGGGACTATGGCTACACCTTC	CASSLVDSGDYGYTF
TRBJ2-2	TRBV11-2	NA	TRBD2	TGTGCCAGCAGCTTATCCCTGCGGGAGGGGAACACCGGGGAGCTGTTTTTT	CASSLSLREGNTGELFF
TRBJ1-1	TRBV4-1	NA	TRBD1	TGCGCCAGCAGCCAAGTCATTACAGGGGTAAACACTGAAGCTTTCTTT	CASSQVITGVNTEAFF